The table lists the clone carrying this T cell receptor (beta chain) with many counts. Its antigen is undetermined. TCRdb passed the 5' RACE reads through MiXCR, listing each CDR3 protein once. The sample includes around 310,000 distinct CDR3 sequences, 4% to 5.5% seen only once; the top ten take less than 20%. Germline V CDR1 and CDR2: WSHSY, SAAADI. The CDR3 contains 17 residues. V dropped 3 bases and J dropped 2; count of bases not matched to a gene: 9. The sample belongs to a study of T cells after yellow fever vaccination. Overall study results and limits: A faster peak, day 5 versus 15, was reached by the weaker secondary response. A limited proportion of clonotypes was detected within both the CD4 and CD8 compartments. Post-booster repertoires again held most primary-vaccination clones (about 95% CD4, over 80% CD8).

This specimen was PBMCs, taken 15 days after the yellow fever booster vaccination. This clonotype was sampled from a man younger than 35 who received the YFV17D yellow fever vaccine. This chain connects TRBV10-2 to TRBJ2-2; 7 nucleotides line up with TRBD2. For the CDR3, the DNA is TGCGCCAGCAGTGATCTAGGGCGGGGGACTAACACCGGGGAGCTGTTTTTT. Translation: CASSDLGRGTNTGELFF.